One sample yielded the 4 T cell receptor beta chains listed below, sequenced in a study of T cells after posttransplantation cyclophosphamide. Sequencing used immunoSEQ multiplex PCR; TCRdb keeps in-frame clones, though not all of them. Of around 5,000 clones listed, roughly 76% are singletons. Busulfan-fludarabine conditioning, marrow transplant, and cyclophosphamide on days +3 and +4 were administered. This sample comprised PBMCs, obtained after allogeneic stem cell transplant with posttransplant cyclophosphamide. The receptors come from a male patient between 60 and 69 years old who received an allogeneic stem cell transplant from an unrelated donor, was CMV-positive, and had no GVHD. Part of the T cells may come from the graft donor.

The chain uses TRBV18 and TRBJ1-2; no definite D call. V shed 2 bases and J shed 4 bases, with 8 bases lying between them. Germline V gene sequence: CDR1 KGHSH, CDR2 LQKENI. The CDR3 contains 13 residues. The CDR3 reads CASSPSGGYGYTF. DNA of the CDR3: TGTGCCAGCTCACCATCGGGAGGCTATGGCTACACCTTC.

The chain employs TRBV19 and TRBJ1-2, with TRBD1 matching 7 bases. The CDR3 covers 15 residues. The germline CDR1 and CDR2 sequences are LNHDA and SQIVND (reference sequence). Unmatched junction bases numbered 9, after V lost 3 bases and J lost 5 bases. The CDR3: CASSILRGRKYGYTF. In DNA form, the CDR3 reads TGTGCCAGTAGTATCTTGAGGGGGCGCAAGTATGGCTACACCTTC. The variable domain in full, with the rest retrieved from reference TRBV19 and TRBJ1-2, is DGGITQSPKYLFRKEGQNVTLSCEQNLNHDAMYWYRQDPGQGLRLIYYSQIVNDFQKGDIAEGYSVSREKKESFPLTVTSAQKNPTAFYLCASSILRGRKYGYTFGSGTRLTVV.

This clone has just one count. The CDR3, as DNA: TGTGCCAGCAGCCAGGGGCGATGGATAGGAGCTAACTATGGCTACACCTTC. Its translation: CASSQGRWIGANYGYTF. The chain uses TRBV2 and TRBJ1-2; possible D gene TRBD1, 6 bases. Per the germline V gene, CDR1 is SNHLY and CDR2 is FYNNEI. The V end lost 6 bases, the J end lost 0 bases, and 20 bases lay between the germline ends. The CDR3 totals 17 residues.

This chain links TRBV30 with TRBJ2-3; 7 bases line up with TRBD2. After removal of 1 base from V and 1 base from J, the junction contained 2 bases not matched to a gene. This CDR3 spans 14 amino acids. CDR1 is GTSNPN and CDR2 is SVGIG in the germline V gene (reference sequence). For the CDR3, the DNA is TGTGCCTGGAGTGGGGGGGGAGGCACAGATACGCAGTATTTT. Translating it yields CAWSGGGGTDTQYF.